This T cell receptor (beta chain) was recorded in a study of control samples from healthy donors and cancer patients. Produced via immunoSEQ multiplex PCR; TCRdb's table is partial and in-frame only. There are over 150,000 clones in the sample; roughly 94% occur only once, and around 1.3% lies in the top ten. Trimming removed 4 bases at V and 0 bases at J, with 6 bases between. The CDR3 sequence is 13 residues long. CDR1 MNHEY and CDR2 SMNVEV come from the germline V gene (reference sequence). The sequenced sample consisted of blood. The V call is TRBV27, the J call TRBJ1-2, with D uncertain. This clonotype originated in a woman aged 18-35 years in good health. The CDR3 sequence: CASSYFANYGYTF. The DNA for the CDR3 is TGTGCCAGCAGTTATTTTGCTAACTATGGCTACACCTTC.